The 2 T cell receptor beta chains below come from one sample, sequenced in a study of T cells in localized non-small cell lung cancer. Generated by immunoSEQ multiplex PCR, the TCRdb table keeps only in-frame clones and is missing some. Among around 2,000 clones listed, approximately 25% were seen once. The sequences come from normal lung tissue next to the tumor, collected before any cancer treatment. The origin of the receptors is a male donor aged 60 or over with stage I lung adenocarcinoma.

This clone is labeled medium-sized. The V call is TRBV19, the J call TRBJ1-2; 7 nucleotides match TRBD1. This CDR3 spans 14 amino acids. Germline CDR1 reads LNHDA; CDR2 reads SQIVND (reference sequence). The J segment lost 4 bases and the V segment lost 4 bases, leaving 6 bases of the junction unmatched. The CDR3 reads CASSNGDSPYGYTF. For the CDR3, the DNA is TGTGCCAGTAGTAACGGGGACAGTCCCTATGGCTACACCTTC.

Ten or more counts support this clone. The rearrangement links TRBV6-8 to TRBJ1-2, with D possibly matching TRBD1 (5 bases). V was pared by 6 bases and J by 8 bases, with 19 bases between. The CDR3 consists of 14 residues. Per the germline V gene, CDR1 is MNHGY and CDR2 is SAAAGT. CDR3 region: CASRGLADVYGYTF. DNA for the CDR3: TGTGCCAGCAGGGGGCTGGCAGATGTTTACGGCTACACCTTC.